The 10 T cell receptor beta chains reported below all come from one sample, sequenced in a study of T-cell memory formation after mild COVID-19. One entry per CDR3 protein, called by TCRdb with MiXCR from the 5' RACE reads. This sample has over 45,000 distinct CDR3 sequences; around a quarter occur once, and the top ten carry approximately 43%. The specimen sequenced was PBMCs or a T cell subset sorted from them (not recorded which). The receptors shown here come from a man in his late teens or twenties who had mild COVID-19 (a few samples of this study predate the infection). Cell type and time point are not known.

The chain has TRBV6-5 and TRBJ1-1, with TRBD1 as a possible D gene (5 bases). V was cut by 8 bases and J by 4 bases, with 17 bases left in between. The CDR3 runs to 14 residues. CDR1 is MNHEY, CDR2 SVGAGI, per germline. The CDR3 coding sequence is TGTGCCAGCTTTACAAATGGGGCGGGCACTGAAGCTTTCTTT. Its translation: CASFTNGAGTEAFF.

The sample holds a few counts of this clonotype. The J gene is TRBJ1-5, the V gene TRBV4-1; D is possibly TRBD1 (6 bases). Trimming shortened V by 5 bases and J by 0 bases, and 17 bases separated the two germline ends. Germline values: CDR1 MGHRA, CDR2 YSYEKL. The CDR3 has 17 amino acids. The CDR3 is CASSIRPGEYSNQPQHF. DNA of the CDR3: TGCGCCAGCAGCATCCGTCCAGGGGAGTATAGCAATCAGCCCCAGCATTTT.

The chain carries TRBV7-9 and TRBJ2-7, with 8 bases identical to TRBD1. Germline CDR1 and CDR2: SEHNR and FQNEAQ (reference sequence). The trim removed 5 bases at V and 3 bases at J, leaving 6 bases unmatched. This CDR3 has 14 amino acids. The CDR3 sequence: CASSVGQGYYEQYF. The CDR3 nucleotides read TGTGCCAGCAGCGTAGGACAGGGATACTACGAGCAGTACTTC.

This clonotype came up a few times. The chain is built from TRBV4-1 and TRBJ1-5; D is perhaps TRBD1 (6 bases). Trimming cost V 0 bases and J 6 bases, with 12 bases left between them. Germline V gives CDR1 MGHRA, CDR2 YSYEKL. This CDR3 comprises 15 residues. The CDR3 nucleotides read TGCGCCAGCAGCCAAGAAAGAGGAGGGGGTCAGCCCCAGCATTTT. Amino acids: CASSQERGGGQPQHF.

The chain recombines TRBV15 with TRBJ2-7; 8 bases map to TRBD2. Trimming took 0 bases from V and 5 from J; bases not matched to a gene: 6. The germline gives CDR1 LNHNV, CDR2 YYDKDF (reference sequence). The CDR3 consists of 15 residues. Here the CDR3 reads CATSRESGGTHEQYF. CDR3 nucleotides: TGTGCCACCAGCAGAGAGTCGGGGGGGACCCACGAGCAGTACTTC.

This clonotype came up many times. V gene TRBV6-5 combines with J gene TRBJ2-6; tentative D call: TRBD2 (6 bases). The V end lost 5 bases, the J end lost 0 bases, and 20 bases lay between the germline ends. This CDR3 is 19 amino acids long. Germline V gene sequence: CDR1 MNHEY, CDR2 SVGAGI. The CDR3 sequence is CASSVFSEGRTSGANVLTF. The CDR3 DNA follows: TGTGCCAGCAGTGTGTTCTCGGAGGGCAGGACCTCTGGGGCCAACGTCCTGACTTTC.

In regard to this clonotype: One junction end disagrees with the germline gene, perhaps due to a read error. The chain joins TRBV5-1 to TRBJ2-3; D is possibly TRBD2 (6 bases). From germline, CDR1 is SGHRS and CDR2 YFSETQ. This CDR3 spans 17 amino acids. The CDR3 bases are TGTGCCAGCAGCTGGGGGGTAGGCCCAACAAGCACAGATACGCAGTATTTT. Its translation is CASSWGVGPTSTDTQYF.

The V gene is TRBV4-1, the J gene TRBJ2-6; D gene uncertain. Germline CDR1 MGHRA, CDR2 YSYEKL. V dropped 1 base and J dropped 0 bases, with 4 bases sitting between them. CDR3 length equals 15 residues. Written as DNA, the CDR3 is TGCGCCAGCAGCCAAGTCCCCTCTGGGGCCAACGTCCTGACTTTC. Amino acid sequence: CASSQVPSGANVLTF.

This clonotype was recorded a few times. The chain has TRBV5-1 and TRBJ2-1, with a weak D call TRBD1 (5 bases). Trimming cost V 4 bases and J 7 bases, with 15 bases left between them. The CDR3 spans 14 residues. Germline values: CDR1 SGHRS, CDR2 YFSETQ. CDR3 DNA: TGCGCCAGCAGCCCCTTAGGGGCCTCTAATGAGCAGTTCTTC. Residues: CASSPLGASNEQFF.

The V gene is TRBV9, the J gene TRBJ2-1, with 7 bases that match TRBD1. V was clipped by 0 bases and J by 6 bases; unmatched bases: 3. Germline-derived CDR1 and CDR2 are SGDLS and YYNGEE. The CDR3 extends over 14 amino acids. CDR3 DNA: TGTGCCAGCAGCGTAGGGTCAGGGGGCAATGAGCAGTTCTTC. It codes for CASSVGSGGNEQFF.